These T cell receptor beta chains were read from a single sample in a study of blood T cell repertoires in COVID-19. The method was immunoSEQ multiplex PCR; TCRdb's version includes in-frame clones alone and lacks a portion of them. In the table there are fewer than 350,000 clones, more than 75% of which are singletons. Sequenced sample: PBMCs or T cells enriched from blood (not recorded which). These receptors were collected from a woman aged 40 to 49 with acute COVID-19. CDR3s include the opening cysteine and the closing phenylalanine or tryptophan. A D gene is named only where the DNA matches it firmly. Where a row states a size, it is once, few, many or the class of an expanded clone; other rows omit it.

d_call,v_call,j_call,clone_size,cdr3_aa,cdr3_nt
TRBD1,TRBV7-9,TRBJ2-1,.,CASSPRGQGNNEQFF,TGTGCCAGCAGCCCCCGAGGACAGGGGAACAATGAGCAGTTCTTC
TRBD2,TRBV18,TRBJ2-5,.,CASSPRTTGRGAQETQYF,TGTGCCAGCTCACCACGGACTACGGGGCGGGGGGCCCAAGAGACCCAGTACTTC
TRBD1,TRBV29-1,TRBJ2-7,.,CSAVQGAEQYF,TGCAGCGCCGTACAGGGGGCCGAGCAGTACTTC
.,TRBV2,TRBJ2-7,medium-sized,CASSTFYEQYF,TGTGCCAGCAGCACTTTCTACGAGCAGTACTTC
TRBD2,TRBV20-1,TRBJ2-1,.,CRAGGNEQFF,TGCAGGGCCGGGGGGAATGAGCAGTTCTTC
TRBD2,TRBV15,TRBJ2-3,.,CATGGREGDTQYF,TGTGCCACCGGCGGGAGAGAGGGAGATACGCAGTATTTT
.,TRBV14,TRBJ1-2,once,CASSPKTGQGGSYGYTF,TGTGCCAGCAGCCCAAAGACGGGGCAGGGAGGTTCGTATGGCTACACCTTC
.,TRBV5-4,TRBJ2-1,.,CASSIDSNEQFF,TGTGCCAGCAGCATCGACAGTAATGAGCAGTTCTTC
TRBD2,TRBV5-1,TRBJ2-7,.,CASSFSGVVEQYF,TGCGCCAGCAGCTTTAGCGGGGTTGTCGAGCAGTACTTC
TRBD1,TRBV13,TRBJ1-4,.,CASSLRGPSNEKLFF,TGTGCCAGCAGCCTCAGGGGGCCGTCTAATGAAAAACTGTTTTTT
TRBD2,TRBV7-9,TRBJ2-1,.,CASSLGAGGLYNEQFF,TGTGCCAGCAGCTTAGGGGCGGGGGGCCTATACAATGAGCAGTTCTTC
.,TRBV20-1,TRBJ2-3,.,CSASPTIDTQYF,TGCAGTGCTAGTCCGACTATAGATACGCAGTATTTT
TRBD2,TRBV11-3,TRBJ2-1,.,CASSLRGLSGRGGEQFF,TGTGCCAGCAGCTTGAGGGGACTAAGCGGGAGGGGTGGGGAGCAGTTCTTC
TRBD2,TRBV6-5,TRBJ2-5,.,CASSPTGLARETQYF,TGTGCCAGCAGTCCGACGGGACTAGCGCGAGAGACCCAGTACTTC
.,TRBV6-5,TRBJ1-4,.,CASRVGGTAFEKLFF,TGTGCCAGCCGAGTGGGGGGGACGGCTTTTGAAAAACTGTTTTTT
.,TRBV6-2/TRBV6-3,TRBJ1-2,.,CASRLANYGYTF,TGTGCCAGCCGCCTGGCAAATTATGGCTACACCTTC
TRBD1,TRBV5-4,TRBJ1-6,.,CASSSLHRDRNSPLHF,TGTGCCAGCAGCTCTTTACACCGGGACAGAAATTCACCCCTCCACTTT
.,TRBV19,TRBJ2-2,.,CASSITGYTGELFF,TGTGCCAGTAGTATAACAGGTTACACCGGGGAGCTGTTTTTT
.,TRBV2,TRBJ1-1,.,CASTIILTEAFF,TGTGCCAGCACCATTATACTCACTGAAGCTTTCTTT
.,TRBV14,TRBJ2-7,.,CASSQEGSEQYF,TGTGCCAGCAGCCAAGAGGGGAGCGAGCAGTACTTC
TRBD1,TRBV3-1/TRBV3-2,TRBJ1-2,.,CASSQVGTGVFGYGYTF,TGTGCCAGCAGCCAAGTGGGGACAGGTGTTTTTGGCTATGGCTACACCTTC
TRBD2,TRBV5-4,TRBJ2-5,.,CASSLGPGTSGGLETQYF,TGTGCCAGCAGCCTGGGTCCCGGGACTAGCGGGGGGTTAGAGACCCAGTACTTC
TRBD2,TRBV24-1,TRBJ2-7,.,CATSDGGRGYEQYF,TGTGCCACCAGTGACGGCGGGAGGGGGTACGAGCAGTACTTC
.,TRBV7-6,TRBJ2-3,.,CASSIMASETDTQYF,TGTGCCAGCAGCATAATGGCTAGCGAAACAGATACGCAGTATTTT
.,TRBV5-1,TRBJ1-1,.,CASSPLAIMNTEAFF,TGCGCCAGCAGCCCGTTGGCCATTATGAACACTGAAGCTTTCTTT
.,TRBV18,TRBJ1-2,.,CASQGIQGPSYGYTF,TGTGCCAGCCAGGGTATTCAGGGTCCCTCTTATGGCTACACCTTC
.,TRBV5-8,TRBJ1-2,.,CASSTHDGYTF,TGTGCCAGCAGCACACACGATGGCTACACCTTC
TRBD2,TRBV6-2/TRBV6-3,TRBJ2-7,.,CASSVRSSGSLRQYF,TGTGCCAGCAGTGTTCGTTCTAGCGGGAGCTTAAGGCAGTACTTC
.,TRBV7-9,TRBJ1-1,.,CASSLAVGGGHRNTEAFF,TGTGCCAGCAGCTTAGCAGTCGGTGGGGGACACAGGAACACTGAAGCTTTCTTT
TRBD1,TRBV7-2,TRBJ1-2,once,CASSPHPGQGNGYTF,TGTGCCAGCAGCCCCCACCCTGGACAGGGGAACGGCTACACCTTC
TRBD1,TRBV18,TRBJ2-1,.,CASSARDSSGNEQFF,TGTGCCAGCTCGGCCCGGGACAGTTCGGGCAATGAGCAGTTCTTC
.,TRBV6-5,TRBJ2-7,.,CASSYSVGGTIYEQYF,TGTGCCAGCAGTTACTCGGTAGGCGGAACCATCTACGAGCAGTACTTC
.,TRBV25-1,TRBJ2-2,.,CASSHTRGTTTGELFF,TGTGCCAGCAGCCATACTCGGGGGACCACAACCGGGGAGCTGTTTTTT
TRBD1,TRBV5-4,TRBJ1-6,.,CASSLGRGDSPLHF,TGTGCCAGCAGCTTGGGCAGGGGGGATTCACCCCTCCACTTT
.,TRBV7-6,TRBJ2-7,.,CASSLVGTIDEQYF,TGTGCCAGCAGCTTAGTCGGGACAATCGACGAGCAGTACTTC
.,TRBV5-1,TRBJ2-3,.,CASTAPGEATDTQYF,TGCGCCAGCACCGCCCCGGGGGAGGCCACAGATACGCAGTATTTT
.,TRBV25-1,TRBJ1-2,.,CASSEDGGEFNYGYTF,TGTGCCAGCAGTGAGGACGGGGGGGAATTCAACTATGGCTACACCTTC
.,TRBV6-1,TRBJ1-2,.,CASSEAPAGFYGYTF,TGTGCCAGCAGTGAAGCCCCCGCAGGATTCTATGGCTACACCTTC
.,TRBV11-2,TRBJ2-5,.,CASSSSGVTETQYF,TGTGCCAGCAGCTCGTCCGGGGTAACGGAGACCCAGTACTTC
TRBD2,TRBV5-1,TRBJ2-5,.,CASSLTPAGDQETQYF,TGCGCCAGCAGCCTTACCCCCGCGGGAGACCAAGAGACCCAGTACTTC
TRBD1,TRBV10-2,TRBJ1-2,.,CASSEPGQGYGYTF,TGCGCCAGCAGTGAGCCGGGACAGGGCTATGGCTACACCTTC
TRBD2,TRBV9,TRBJ2-7,.,CASSVGPSAGGPYEQYF,TGTGCCAGCAGCGTAGGGCCCTCAGCGGGGGGGCCCTACGAGCAGTACTTC
.,TRBV7-2,TRBJ2-2,few,CASSLALVPGELFF,TGTGCCAGCAGCTTGGCACTAGTCCCCGGGGAGCTGTTTTTT
.,TRBV7-2,TRBJ2-1,once,CASSLRGSDYNEQFF,TGTGCCAGCAGCTTACGGGGAAGTGACTACAATGAGCAGTTCTTC
TRBD1,TRBV28,TRBJ1-1,.,CASSSPGTGGTEAFF,TGTGCCAGCAGTTCTCCTGGGACAGGGGGCACTGAAGCTTTCTTT
TRBD2,TRBV6-4,TRBJ2-1,.,CASSEVAGGPVNEQFF,TGTGCCAGCAGTGAAGTGGCGGGGGGGCCGGTCAATGAGCAGTTCTTC
TRBD2,TRBV7-2,TRBJ2-1,.,CASSAGLAHEQFF,TGTGCCAGCAGCGCGGGACTAGCGCACGAGCAGTTCTTC
TRBD1,TRBV4-2,TRBJ2-3,.,CASSQGTGETDTQYF,TGTGCCAGCAGCCAGGGGACAGGGGAAACAGATACGCAGTATTTT
TRBD2,TRBV15,TRBJ2-7,.,CATSSRASGGPTYEQYF,TGTGCCACCAGCTCCCGGGCTAGCGGGGGTCCCACCTACGAGCAGTACTTC
TRBD1,TRBV6-5,TRBJ2-2,.,CASSYMGQLTGELFF,TGTGCCAGCAGTTACATGGGACAGCTCACCGGGGAGCTGTTTTTT
.,TRBV11-2,TRBJ2-3,.,CASSLQGGASDTQYF,TGTGCCAGCAGCCTACAAGGGGGGGCCTCAGATACGCAGTATTTT
TRBD1,TRBV19,TRBJ1-5,.,CASSAGQTVNQPQHF,TGTGCCAGTAGTGCGGGACAGACTGTCAATCAGCCCCAGCATTTT
.,TRBV6-5,TRBJ2-1,.,CASTKRDTYNEQFF,TGTGCCAGCACGAAGCGGGACACTTACAATGAGCAGTTCTTC
TRBD1,TRBV24-1,TRBJ2-1,.,CATSDHRGRQPNEQFF,TGTGCCACCAGTGATCACAGGGGCAGGCAGCCAAATGAGCAGTTCTTC
TRBD1,TRBV7-7,TRBJ2-3,.,CASAVRDRGPSTDTQYF,TGTGCTAGCGCCGTCCGGGACAGGGGCCCCAGCACAGATACGCAGTATTTT
TRBD2,TRBV6-5,TRBJ2-7,.,CASSGLAGGNYEQYF,TGTGCCAGCAGCGGACTAGCGGGAGGGAACTACGAGCAGTACTTC
.,TRBV6-2/TRBV6-3,TRBJ2-7,.,CASSSHRVYEQYF,TGTGCCAGCAGTTCCCACAGGGTCTACGAGCAGTACTTC